This T cell receptor (beta chain) was captured in a study of blood T cell repertoires in COVID-19. Study-wide context: Whether acute or convalescent, the COVID-19 samples came from the United States, Italy and Spain. T cells, B-cell-depleted T cells, or PBMCs supplied cDNA or gDNA.

Germline lookup yields CDR1 DFQATT and CDR2 SNEGSKA (reference sequence). The CDR3 is 14 residues long. Trimming removed 3 bases from V and 6 bases from J, with 17 bases in between. Measured with immunoSEQ multiplex PCR; TCRdb has only the in-frame clones, and not every one. The sample contains 210,000 or so clones, 70% to 85% of which appear only once. Adults between about 18 and 95 years of age took part from about two dozen US areas. This chain links TRBV20-1 with TRBJ1-1; D might be TRBD1 (5 bases). The sequence was collected from a man aged 55 to 70 who had recovered from COVID-19. Sequenced material: PBMCs or T cells enriched from blood (not recorded which). The CDR3 reads CSASSVQEKSEAFF. The CDR3 DNA reads as TGCAGTGCTAGTAGTGTACAGGAGAAGTCTGAAGCTTTCTTT.